This T cell receptor beta chain is drawn from a study of technical replicates of blood from several donors. Using immunoSEQ multiplex PCR, the repertoire was profiled, and TCRdb retains in-frame clones only, with some absent. The sample has 90,000 or so clones; just under 95% are singletons. Germline loops: CDR1 MDHEN, CDR2 SYDVKM. CDR3 length equals 14 residues. V shed 3 bases and J 5 bases; nucleotides not matched to a gene: 6. This clone has a single count. The sample taken for sequencing was T cells isolated from PBMCs. The chain recombines TRBV28 with TRBJ1-1; the match to TRBD1 covers 7 bases. The clonotype was recovered from a human donor in good health. The CDR3 DNA sequence: TGTGCCAGCAGTTTCAGTACAGGGGCTACTGAAGCTTTCTTT. Translating gives CASSFSTGATEAFF.